The 20 T cell receptor beta chains in this list originate from one sample, sequenced in a study of radiotherapy plus CTLA-4 blockade in lung cancer. Sequencing was performed with immunoSEQ multiplex PCR; in TCRdb, only in-frame clones are kept and a portion is missing. The sample yields 52,000 or so clones, roughly 80% seen once. The sample consisted of peripheral blood, taken from a patient treated with radiotherapy plus ipilimumab. These receptors all come from a human donor with non-small cell lung cancer who had a partial response to radiotherapy plus ipilimumab.

Turning to this clone: The sample has other DNA sequences that encode this CDR3 too. The V gene is TRBV28, the J gene TRBJ2-7; no clear D. V was shortened by 3 bases and J by 0 bases, with 3 bases between the two germline ends. The V gene's germline CDR1 is MDHEN and CDR2 SYDVKM. This CDR3 region has 12 residues. This CDR3 reads CASSFSSYEQYF. DNA for the CDR3: TGTGCCAGCAGTTTCTCCTCCTACGAGCAGTACTTC.

The chain combines TRBV25-1 with TRBJ2-5; maybe TRBD1 (5 bases). Germline values: CDR1 MGHDK, CDR2 SYGVNS. CDR3 length: 14 amino acids. V dropped 3 bases and J dropped 4 bases, with 12 bases sitting between them. The CDR3: CASSEQGYPETQYF. The CDR3 DNA follows: TGTGCCAGCAGTGAGCAGGGCTACCCAGAGACCCAGTACTTC.

The chain uses TRBV29-1 and TRBJ2-7; the D gene is possibly TRBD2 (5 bases). The V gene lost 1 base and the J gene lost 2 bases, with 9 bases spanning the gap. CDR1 is SQVTM and CDR2 is ANQGSEA in the germline V gene. The CDR3 extends over 13 amino acids. In nucleotides, the CDR3 is TGCAGCGTTGAAGGGACTCCTACCTACGAGCAGTACTTC. This gives the protein CSVEGTPTYEQYF.

The chain links TRBV6-5 to TRBJ2-2; 10 nucleotides match TRBD1. The ends lost 7 bases at V and 7 bases at J; junction bases unmatched: 9. Per the germline V gene, CDR1 is MNHEY and CDR2 is SVGAGI. The CDR3 totals 15 residues. The CDR3, as DNA: TGTGCCAGCACCCCTCGGACAGGGGGAATCGGGGAGCTGTTTTTT. It translates to CASTPRTGGIGELFF.

The rearrangement links TRBV6-6 to TRBJ1-2; no clear D. The V and J ends lost 4 bases and 2 bases respectively, with 11 bases between them. The CDR3 length is 14 residues. Per germline, CDR1 MNHNY and CDR2 SVGAGI (reference sequence). CDR3 protein: CASSLEQSNYGYTF. The CDR3 DNA is TGTGCCAGCAGTTTGGAACAGAGCAACTATGGCTACACCTTC.

This clone was found once. This rearrangement joins TRBV6-5 to TRBJ2-3; weak D call: TRBD1 (5 bases). V was cut by 0 bases and J by 6 bases, with 7 bases left in between. The length of the CDR3 is 13 residues. CDR1 is MNHEY, CDR2 SVGAGI, per germline. The CDR3 DNA reads TGTGCCAGCAGTTACTCTTACAGGGATACGCAGTATTTT. It specifies CASSYSYRDTQYF.

This chain connects TRBV5-8 to TRBJ1-5; 8 bases are shared with TRBD1. J was trimmed by 2 bases and V by 2 bases; bases with no gene match: 3. This CDR3 contains 15 residues. Germline CDR1 is SGHTS and CDR2 is YDEGEE. The CDR3 here is CASSFQGAGNQPQHF. CDR3 bases: TGTGCCAGCAGCTTTCAGGGGGCGGGCAATCAGCCCCAGCATTTT. The full variable domain, rest sourced from reference TRBV5-8 and TRBJ1-5, is EAGVTQSPTHLIKTRGQQATLRCSPISGHTSVYWYQQALGLGLQFLLWYDEGEERNRGNFPPRFSGRQFPNYSSELNVNALELEDSALYLCASSFQGAGNQPQHFGDGTRLSIL.

The CDR3 loop is CASSSTVLSGNTIYF. DNA for the CDR3: TGTGCCAGCAGTTCCACAGTGTTATCTGGAAACACCATATATTTT. This chain connects TRBV28 to TRBJ1-3; D gene unclear. The V gene's germline CDR1 is MDHEN and CDR2 SYDVKM. Trimming removed 4 bases at V and 1 base at J, with 11 bases between. The length of the CDR3 is 15 residues.

This sequence joins TRBV10-3 and TRBJ2-2, with 9 bases identical to TRBD2. Germline values: CDR1 ENHRY, CDR2 SYGVKD. The CDR3 runs 17 residues. The junction had 14 bases not matched to a gene; V was cut back by 8 bases and J by 4 bases. The CDR3: CAIAEVRSGGSTGELFF. Here the CDR3 DNA reads TGTGCCATCGCTGAGGTCCGGAGCGGGGGGTCCACCGGGGAGCTGTTTTTT.

The V call is TRBV7-9, the J call TRBJ1-1, with D unclear. The CDR3 loop spans 13 amino acids. V lost 5 bases, J lost 7 bases, and 14 bases lay in between. Germline loops: CDR1 SEHNR, CDR2 FQNEAQ (reference sequence). The CDR3 reads CASSDRTAFEAFF. DNA for the CDR3: TGTGCCAGCAGCGATCGGACTGCCTTTGAAGCTTTCTTT.

The genes are TRBV5-4 and TRBJ2-7, with TRBD2 matching over 9 bases. The germline V gene encodes CDR1 SGHNT and CDR2 YYREEE (reference sequence). The CDR3 totals 16 residues. V lost 4 bases, J lost 0 bases, and 8 bases stayed unmatched. The CDR3 bases are TGTGCCAGCAGCGCGGGGGGGGTTCTCAGCTCCTACGAGCAGTACTTC. This encodes CASSAGGVLSSYEQYF.

This chain links TRBV5-4 with TRBJ2-7, with 16 bases lining up with TRBD2. This CDR3 contains 14 residues. From germline, CDR1 is SGHNT and CDR2 YYREEE (reference sequence). V trimming: 4 bases; J trimming: 9 bases; junction bases outside the gene matches: 4. CDR3 in amino acids: CASSPGLAGGRQYF. The CDR3 DNA sequence: TGTGCCAGCAGCCCGGGACTAGCGGGGGGGAGGCAGTACTTC.

The chain joins TRBV19 to TRBJ2-3, with 12 bases that match TRBD1. There are 15 residues in the CDR3. The junction had 5 bases not matched to a gene; V was cut back by 4 bases and J by 6 bases. Germline CDR1 and CDR2: LNHDA and SQIVND (reference sequence). In nucleotides, the CDR3 is TGTGCCAGTAGTAAGGGACAGGGGGCTGGGGATACGCAGTATTTT. Residues: CASSKGQGAGDTQYF.

As regards this clone: Other nucleotide sequences from this sample produce the same CDR3. This sequence joins TRBV19 and TRBJ2-3; a weak D match, TRBD2 (6 bases). Germline V CDR1 and CDR2: LNHDA, SQIVND (reference sequence). Trimming removed 4 bases from V and 4 bases from J, with 9 bases in between. CDR3 size: 13 residues. DNA of the CDR3: TGTGCCAGTAGTACCGGGGGTGCAGATACGCAGTATTTT. This translates into CASSTGGADTQYF.

The chain uses TRBV27 and TRBJ2-7; a possible D gene is TRBD2 (6 bases). Per germline, CDR1 MNHEY and CDR2 SMNVEV (reference sequence). V shed 3 bases and J shed 5 bases, with 14 bases lying between them. The CDR3 sequence is 14 residues long. The CDR3 nucleotides read TGTGCCAGCAGTTTCTCGGCGGGATTCGACGAGCAGTACTTC. Its translation is CASSFSAGFDEQYF.

The chain carries TRBV21-1 and TRBJ2-1; the table gives TRBD2 as D, unverified against the DNA. TRBV21-1 is recorded as a pseudogene. The CDR3 contains 15 residues. The DNA of the CDR3 is TGTGCCAGCAGTTCAGGCGGGGTAGGAAGCACTGAGCAGTTCTTC. Amino acid sequence: CASSSGGVGSTEQFF.

The chain couples TRBV9 to TRBJ2-5; no clear D gene. The V gene's germline CDR1 is SGDLS and CDR2 YYNGEE. V dropped 4 bases and J dropped 5 bases, with 15 bases sitting between them. This CDR3 has 14 residues. The CDR3 loop is CASSPSVSEETQYF. CDR3 sequence (DNA): TGTGCCAGCAGCCCTTCGGTCTCCGAGGAGACCCAGTACTTC.

This clone was seen a handful of times. The chain is built from TRBV6-6 and TRBJ2-7, with 7 bases lining up with TRBD2. The length of the CDR3 is 14 residues. Losses at the gene ends were 2 bases for V and 4 bases for J; bases not matched to a gene: 5. The germline gives CDR1 MNHNY, CDR2 SVGAGI (reference sequence). CDR3 DNA sequence: TGTGCCAGCAGTTACGCCCTAGCGGAGTACGAGCAGTACTTC. This gives the protein CASSYALAEYEQYF.

This clone occurred once. The V call is TRBV6-6, the J call TRBJ1-6; D gene uncertain. V shed 8 bases and J shed 7 bases, with 18 bases lying between them. In germline, CDR1 is MNHNY, CDR2 SVGAGI (reference sequence). The CDR3 is 15 amino acids. CDR3 sequence: CASQLKGRENSPLHF. The CDR3 coding sequence is TGTGCCAGCCAATTAAAAGGACGGGAAAATTCACCCCTCCACTTT.

V usage is TRBV18 and J usage is TRBJ2-5, with TRBD1 as a possible D gene (6 bases). Between the trimmed V and J ends, which lost 6 bases and 5 bases, there was a span of 19 bases. The CDR3 loop spans 15 amino acids. Germline V lookup: CDR1 KGHSH, CDR2 LQKENI. The CDR3 DNA reads as TGTGCCAGCTCGCTATCACCCAACAGGGCGGAGACCCAGTACTTC. Translation: CASSLSPNRAETQYF.